The 17 T cell receptor beta chains given below trace back to one sample, sequenced in a study of cytomegalovirus exposure and HLA in healthy donors. Amplification used 60 Vbeta primers and 13 Jbeta primers. Assay: immunoSEQ multiplex PCR; the TCRdb copy retains only in-frame clones and omits some. This sample yields about 130,000 clones, of which 72% are seen a single time; less than 4.5% belongs to the top ten. The specimen was PBMCs. The source is a young man in good health and CMV-seronegative.

V is TRBV4-3 and J is TRBJ2-5; 9 bases are a match to TRBD2. CDR3 length: 16 residues. Germline values: CDR1 LGHNA, CDR2 YSLEER. J gave up 7 bases and V 1 base, and 10 bases lay outside the gene matches. In nucleotides, the CDR3 is TGCGCCAGCAGCCAAGGGGCTAGCGGGGATGTTTGGACCCAGTACTTC. This codes for CASSQGASGDVWTQYF.

Details on this clone: The same CDR3 can be traced to other DNA sequences in this sample. V gene TRBV5-1 combines with J gene TRBJ2-7; D is unclear. Germline assignment: CDR1 SGHRS and CDR2 YFSETQ. The CDR3 extends over 15 amino acids. V lost 0 bases and J lost 2, with 12 bases in between. This CDR3 reads CASSLGGLEAYEQYF. CDR3 sequence (DNA): TGCGCCAGCAGCTTGGGAGGCCTGGAAGCCTACGAGCAGTACTTC.

The chain combines TRBV5-1 with TRBJ1-1, with D possibly matching TRBD1 (6 bases). The CDR3 consists of 12 residues. Trimming removed 0 bases from V and 7 bases from J, with 7 bases in between. The germline gives CDR1 SGHRS, CDR2 YFSETQ. DNA of the CDR3: TGCGCCAGCAGCTTGGTACAGGGTGAAGCTTTCTTT. Its protein product is CASSLVQGEAFF.

The chain recombines TRBV27 with TRBJ2-1, with D perhaps TRBD2 (5 bases). The CDR3 loop spans 16 amino acids. Trimming removed 4 bases from V and 0 bases from J, with 13 bases in between. Germline V gene lookup returns CDR1 MNHEY and CDR2 SMNVEV (reference sequence). The DNA for the CDR3 is TGTGCCAGCAGTTCACTAGTCGTGAGCTCCTACAATGAGCAGTTCTTC. It codes for CASSSLVVSSYNEQFF.

The chain employs TRBV15 and TRBJ2-7; possibly TRBD2 for D (6 bases). V lost 0 bases, J lost 2 bases, and 11 bases lay in between. The CDR3 runs 15 residues. Germline loops: CDR1 LNHNV, CDR2 YYDKDF (reference sequence). The CDR3 DNA sequence: TGTGCCACCAGCAGAGATTCCGGGAGCGCCTACGAGCAGTACTTC. Amino acid sequence: CATSRDSGSAYEQYF.

The V gene is TRBV5-1, the J gene TRBJ2-7; 8 nucleotides match TRBD2. CDR1 is SGHRS and CDR2 is YFSETQ in the germline V gene. This CDR3 spans 16 amino acids. The trim removed 0 bases at V and 1 base at J, leaving 6 bases unmatched. CDR3 sequence reads: CASSLVSGGASYEQYF. CDR3 in DNA: TGCGCCAGCAGCTTGGTCTCGGGGGGGGCGTCCTACGAGCAGTACTTC.

This clone was recorded only once. The rearrangement links TRBV21-1 to TRBJ2-3; the table's D call TRBD2 went unverified against the DNA. TRBV21-1 is a recognized pseudogene. This CDR3 has 17 residues. CDR3 in amino acids: CASSKVGASGGTDTQYF. The CDR3 DNA reads as TGTGCCAGCAGCAAAGTGGGGGCCAGCGGGGGCACAGATACGCAGTATTTT.

This chain joins TRBV6-5 and TRBJ1-5, with D possibly being TRBD1 (5 bases). The CDR3 sequence is 15 residues long. Trimming left V 2 bases short and J 2 bases short, with 10 bases between. Germline V CDR1 and CDR2: MNHEY, SVGAGI. The CDR3 is CASSYLGGGNQPQHF. CDR3 nucleotide sequence: TGTGCCAGCAGTTACCTGGGGGGAGGCAATCAGCCCCAGCATTTT.

The V gene is TRBV6-5, the J gene TRBJ1-1; the D is unclear. CDR3 length: 15 amino acids. Germline values: CDR1 MNHEY, CDR2 SVGAGI. V lost 4 bases and J lost 1, with 13 bases in between. The chain's CDR3 is CASSSTSGTNTEAFF. CDR3 DNA sequence: TGTGCCAGCAGTTCCACGTCGGGTACGAACACTGAAGCTTTCTTT.

The chain joins TRBV18 to TRBJ2-7, with 12 bases aligning to TRBD1. Trimming took 1 base from V and 7 from J; bases not matched to a gene: 5. Germline values: CDR1 KGHSH, CDR2 LQKENI. The CDR3 sequence is 15 residues long. The CDR3, as DNA: TGTGCCAGCTCACCACTGGGACAGGGGGCCTGGGAGCAGTACTTC. Translation: CASSPLGQGAWEQYF.

The CDR3 here is CASSGYRSEQAFF. The CDR3 DNA sequence: TGTGCCAGCAGTGGTTACAGGTCCGAACAAGCTTTCTTT. The chain employs TRBV2 and TRBJ1-1; D might be TRBD1 (5 bases). There are 13 residues in the CDR3. With 4 bases removed from V and 9 bases from J, the gap between germline ends came to 15 bases. CDR1 is SNHLY and CDR2 is FYNNEI in the germline V gene.

The CDR3 loop is CASSYEQGSDTQYF. The CDR3 DNA sequence: TGTGCCAGCAGTTACGAACAGGGATCAGATACGCAGTATTTT. The chain couples TRBV6-5 to TRBJ2-3; possible D gene TRBD1, 6 bases. Germline-derived CDR1 and CDR2 are MNHEY and SVGAGI. The CDR3 is 14 residues long. V was cut by 2 bases and J by 4 bases, with 10 bases left in between.

Only a few counts were recorded for this clone. The chain links TRBV7-8 to TRBJ2-7, with D hard to call. CDR1 and CDR2 (germline): SGHVS, FQNEAQ. This CDR3 region has 13 residues. Trimming cost V 6 bases and J 2 bases, with 11 bases left between them. CDR3 amino acids: CASRPEPAYEQYF. The CDR3 nucleotides read TGTGCCAGCAGGCCGGAGCCGGCCTACGAGCAGTACTTC.

The chain has TRBV5-6 and TRBJ2-7; 7 nucleotides match TRBD1. Looked up from germline, CDR1 is SGHDT and CDR2 is YYEEEE. This CDR3 is built from 14 residues. Trimming took 0 bases from V and 2 from J; bases not matched to a gene: 2. CDR3 sequence: CASSLGTGAYEQYF. DNA of the CDR3: TGTGCCAGCAGCTTGGGGACAGGAGCCTACGAGCAGTACTTC.

V usage is TRBV11-2 and J usage is TRBJ1-2; 7 nucleotides agree with TRBD1. V shed 5 bases, J shed 5 bases, and the junction held 11 bases outside the gene matches. From germline, CDR1 is SGHAT and CDR2 FQNNGV. This CDR3 region has 15 residues. CDR3 region: CASSRTQGSWYGYTF. The CDR3 DNA reads TGTGCCAGCAGCAGGACACAGGGGAGTTGGTATGGCTACACCTTC.

This clone has just one count. The chain joins TRBV27 to TRBJ1-4; possibly TRBD1 for D (5 bases). V was trimmed by 4 bases and J by 4 bases, leaving 10 bases between them. CDR1 is MNHEY, CDR2 SMNVEV, per germline (reference sequence). The CDR3 has 14 residues. The CDR3 DNA sequence: TGTGCCAGCAGTTCCGGGGGGGGTAATGAAAAACTGTTTTTT. The encoded protein is CASSSGGGNEKLFF. The complete variable domain, with remaining parts taken from reference TRBV27 and TRBJ1-4, reads EAQVTQNPRYLITVTGKKLTVTCSQNMNHEYMSWYRQDPGLGLRQIYYSMNVEVTDKGDVPEGYKVSRKEKRNFPLILESPSPNQTSLYFCASSSGGGNEKLFFGSGTQLSVL.

CDR3 loop: CASSQDLLASLYEQYF. Written as DNA, the CDR3 is TGTGCCAGCAGCCAAGATCTACTAGCGAGTTTGTACGAGCAGTACTTC. V and J are TRBV4-2 and TRBJ2-7; TRBD2 agrees at 7 bases. The CDR3 sequence is 16 residues long. CDR1 and CDR2 from the germline V gene are LGHNA and YNFKEQ. The V segment lost 0 bases and the J segment 4 bases; nucleotides outside the gene matches: 9.